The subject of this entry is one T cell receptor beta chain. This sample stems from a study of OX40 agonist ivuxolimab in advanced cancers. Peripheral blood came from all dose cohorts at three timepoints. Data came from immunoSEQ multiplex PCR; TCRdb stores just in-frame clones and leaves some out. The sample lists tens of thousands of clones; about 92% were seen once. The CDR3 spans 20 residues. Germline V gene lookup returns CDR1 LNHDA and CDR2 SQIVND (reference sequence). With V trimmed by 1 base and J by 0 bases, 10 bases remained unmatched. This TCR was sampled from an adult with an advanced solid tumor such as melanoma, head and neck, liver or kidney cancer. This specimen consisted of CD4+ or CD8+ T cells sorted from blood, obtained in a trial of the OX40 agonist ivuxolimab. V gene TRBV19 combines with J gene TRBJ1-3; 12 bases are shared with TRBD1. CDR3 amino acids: CASSIAPGQGAQNSGNTIYF. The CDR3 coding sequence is TGTGCCAGTAGTATAGCCCCGGGACAGGGGGCGCAAAACTCTGGAAACACCATATATTTT.